What follows describes a single T cell receptor beta chain. This specimen comes from a study of blood T cell repertoires in COVID-19. Study information: Acute and convalescent COVID-19 specimens originated in the United States, Italy and Spain. The cDNA or gDNA used as material had been derived from T cells, B-cell-depleted T cells, or PBMCs.

CDR1 is MNHNS, CDR2 SASEGT, per germline. The CDR3 consists of 15 residues. Between the trimmed V and J ends, which lost 2 bases and 4 bases, there was a span of 14 bases. Per the authors' pipeline: How many nucleated cells were present was estimated from reference gene primer amplification. The data were produced by immunoSEQ multiplex PCR, yet TCRdb's version contains in-frame clones alone and is incomplete. The V and J calls and the clone size are those of that table, but D and trimming were determined from the DNA. Altogether about 160,000 clones are present, 75% to 90% being singletons, with the ten largest covering 13%. The Seattle site enrolled patients during active infection and followed them longitudinally.

The source of this sequence is a man younger than 35 with COVID-19, enrolled during active disease. This chain links TRBV6-1 with TRBJ2-5; D perhaps matches TRBD1 (5 bases). Sequences were obtained from peripheral blood. This CDR3 is CASSEIRGFVETQYF. The DNA of the CDR3 is TGTGCCAGCAGTGAAATAAGGGGTTTCGTAGAGACCCAGTACTTC.